This T cell receptor beta chain came from a study of T cell repertoires in cytomegalovirus infection. The overall study: Public TCR beta signatures indicated both CMV infection and matching HLA type. Study-level results: People with CMV and the relevant HLA were identified by cumulative public TCR beta family frequency. HLA-C-restricted CMV-specific TCR beta clonotypes were dominant in the ex vivo response.

TCRdb re-derived calls from the reads in MiXCR, one entry per CDR3 protein. Of under 200,000 distinct CDR3 sequences listed, approximately 9.6% are singletons. The table lists this clonotype with many counts. What it recognizes is unknown. This TCR was sampled from a human donor in good health (CMV status not recorded). Some clones in this sample may be carry-over from other donors' samples. Sequencing was done on a sample of PBMCs.

CDR3 nucleotides: TGTGCCAGCAGCCTTCGGGACCTGGGGACTGAAGCTTTCTTT. Protein: CASSLRDLGTEAFF. The chain uses TRBV7-9 and TRBJ1-1; tentatively, D is TRBD1 (5 bases). The V end was cut by 5 bases, the J end by 5 bases, with 15 bases between. CDR3 size: 14 residues. Per the germline V gene, CDR1 is SEHNR and CDR2 is FQNEAQ (reference sequence). The full variable domain, its missing parts supplied by reference TRBV7-9 and TRBJ1-1, is DTGVSQNPRHKITKRGQNVTFRCDPISEHNRLYWYRQTLGQGPEFLTYFQNEAQLEKSRLLSDRFSAERPKGSFSTLEIQRTEQGDSAMYLCASSLRDLGTEAFFGQGTRLTVV.